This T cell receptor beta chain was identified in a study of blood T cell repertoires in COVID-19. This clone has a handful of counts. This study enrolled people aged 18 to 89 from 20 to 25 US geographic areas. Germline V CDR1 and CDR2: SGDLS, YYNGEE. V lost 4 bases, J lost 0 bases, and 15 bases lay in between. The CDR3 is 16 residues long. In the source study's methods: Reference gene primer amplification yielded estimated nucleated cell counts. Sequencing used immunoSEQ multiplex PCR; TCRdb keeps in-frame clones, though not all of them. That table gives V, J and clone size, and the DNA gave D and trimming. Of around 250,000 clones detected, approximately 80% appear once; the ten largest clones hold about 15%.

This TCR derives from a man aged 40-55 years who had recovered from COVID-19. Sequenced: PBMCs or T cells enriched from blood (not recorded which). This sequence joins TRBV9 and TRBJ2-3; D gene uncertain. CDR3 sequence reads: CASSMNGFTSTDTQYF. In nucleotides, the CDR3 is TGTGCCAGCAGCATGAATGGTTTTACTAGCACAGATACGCAGTATTTT.